This T cell receptor (beta chain) is from a study of blood T cells in healthy people across ages (dated by TCRdb to 2014 to 2015). Study-wide context: In model experiments, template switching captured roughly one uniquely barcoded TCR beta cDNA molecule for every two T cells. The donors were divided into four age groups: young (average around 16 years), middle-aged (about 41), aged (about 60) and long-lived (roughly 88). Using the same blood draw, the study looked at two additional independent replicas of 1 million unique cDNA reads for two donors, one aged 18 to 29 and the other aged 80 or older. Age-related changes in TCR beta repertoire diversity were measured in the study by deep sequencing normalized with unique cDNA molecular identifiers. To avoid experimental bias, donors of different ages were spread randomly across the sequencing lanes.

Systemically healthy Caucasian individuals from Russia, 35 to 40 in total and aged about 6 to 100 years, were included as donors. Each donor gave about 9.2 milliliters of peripheral blood, drawn into EDTA-treated Vacutainer tubes. Ficoll-Paque density-gradient centrifugation was used to isolate PBMCs, with at least 7 million obtained per sample. Total RNA, at least 5 micrograms per sample, was extracted from PBMCs with Trizol reagent. For every donor, flow cytometry on a PBMC aliquot measured the percentage of naive CD45RAhigh/CD27high T cells. Libraries were built with 5' RACE. The sequencing machine was an Illumina HiSeq 2500. A second about 7 to 12 cycle PCR used a sample-barcoded 5' primer and a J-beta primer mix. A template-switch 5' adaptor carrying 12 random nucleotides introduced a unique molecular identifier onto each TCR beta cDNA molecule. Each sample yielded at least 3 million CDR3-containing paired-end reads. First-strand cDNA synthesis was performed from all RNA using the Mint cDNA synthesis kit, with priming by a TRBC-specific oligonucleotide. After uracil-DNA glycosylase treatment, a first 18-cycle PCR used universal primers M1SS and BC2_uni_R on all cDNA. The source study handled its data this way. Each sample was normalized by randomly selecting 1 million high-quality reads, each carrying a distinct molecular identifier. Reads sharing molecular identifiers were discarded rather than binned into consensus sequences. MiTCR, set to a Q25 quality threshold and the strictest error-elimination algorithm, was used for CDR3 identification, clonotype clustering and error correction. A nonparametric unseen species model with Euler transformation was used to estimate lower-bound total TCR beta diversity. In TCRdb, the public reads were trimmed at Q25 with fastp and aligned with MiXCR, with productive beta chains retained. Rows with a matching CDR3 protein are joined into one entry that keeps the most common DNA and genes. TCRdb, not the authors, supplied the V and J calls. The sample has about 1.4 million distinct CDR3 sequences on record, around 59% of them singletons. The ten largest clones represent 6.7% of the sample.

The paper as a whole reports these results and caveats: Because donor CMV infection status was unknown, age-related changes in expanded clonotypes were potentially confounded. The long-lived group showed more naive CD4+ T cells, fewer expanded clones and increased TCR diversity than the aged group, suggesting age selection. Estimates of total diversity based on one million sequenced T cells were regarded as lower bounds and as underestimates. Bulk unsorted PBMC profiling prevented conclusive comparison of naive and antigen-experienced compartments. Observed TCR beta diversity per million T cells fell roughly linearly with age, and a significant reduction was already apparent by age about 43. A strong correlation was found between observed TCR beta diversity and the percentage of naive T cells measured by flow cytometry.

A remark on this clonotype: Its antigen target is currently unknown. No qualities accompany the bases; no much larger clone lies one base away.

Inclusive of the bounding cysteine and phenylalanine, the CDR3 is 14 residues long. Kept here is only the CDR3 DNA, which spans 42 bases and is read in frame from base 1. As encoded in the germline V gene (reference sequence), CDR1 is MNHEY while CDR2 is SMNVEV. The rearranged segments are TRBV27 and TRBJ2-4; the D gene assignment is ambiguous. The tail of the sequence fits TRBJ2-7 better, so the J call may be wrong. Material for sequencing was blood. The source of this sequence is a man between 18 and 35 years old in good health. CDR3 protein: CASSLVGYGYEQYF. The sequence in DNA is TGTGCCAGCAGTTTAGTAGGGTATGGCTACGAGCAGTACTTC.